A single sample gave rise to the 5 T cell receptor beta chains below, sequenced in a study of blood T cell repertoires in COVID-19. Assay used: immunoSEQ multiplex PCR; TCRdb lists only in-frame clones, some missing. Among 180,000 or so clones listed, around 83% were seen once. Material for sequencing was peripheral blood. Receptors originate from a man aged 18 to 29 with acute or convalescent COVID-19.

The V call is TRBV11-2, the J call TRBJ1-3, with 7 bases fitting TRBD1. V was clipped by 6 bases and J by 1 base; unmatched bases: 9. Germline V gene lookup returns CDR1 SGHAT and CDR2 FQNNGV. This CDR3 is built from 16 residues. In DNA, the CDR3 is TGTGCCAGCAGTTATAGGACAGGAACTTCTGGAAACACCATATATTTT. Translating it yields CASSYRTGTSGNTIYF.

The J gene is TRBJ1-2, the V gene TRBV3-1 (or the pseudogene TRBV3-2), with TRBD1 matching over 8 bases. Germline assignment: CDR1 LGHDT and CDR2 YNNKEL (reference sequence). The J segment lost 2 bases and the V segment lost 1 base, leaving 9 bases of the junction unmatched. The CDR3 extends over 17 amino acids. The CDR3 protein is CASSQASAGGANYGYTF. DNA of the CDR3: TGTGCCAGCAGCCAAGCGTCGGCAGGGGGCGCGAACTATGGCTACACCTTC.

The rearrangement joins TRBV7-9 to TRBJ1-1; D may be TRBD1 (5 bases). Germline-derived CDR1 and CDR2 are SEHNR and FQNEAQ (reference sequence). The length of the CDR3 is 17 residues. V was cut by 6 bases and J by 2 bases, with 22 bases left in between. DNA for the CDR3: TGTGCCAGCAGACGAACCGCCCGGCAGGGCCTAAACACTGAAGCTTTCTTT. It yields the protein CASRRTARQGLNTEAFF.

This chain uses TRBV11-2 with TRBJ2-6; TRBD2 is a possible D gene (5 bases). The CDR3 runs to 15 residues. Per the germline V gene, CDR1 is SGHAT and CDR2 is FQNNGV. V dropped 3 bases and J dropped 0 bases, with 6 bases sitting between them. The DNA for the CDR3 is TGTGCCAGCAGCTTCACTAGCTCTGGGGCCAACGTCCTGACTTTC. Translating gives CASSFTSSGANVLTF.

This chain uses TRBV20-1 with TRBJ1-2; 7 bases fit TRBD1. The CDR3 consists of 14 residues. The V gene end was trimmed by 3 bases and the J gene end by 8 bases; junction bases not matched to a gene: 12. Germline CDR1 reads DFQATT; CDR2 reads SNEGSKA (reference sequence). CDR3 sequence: CSASSAGRTGGYTF. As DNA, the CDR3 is TGCAGTGCTAGTTCGGCAGGGAGGACAGGCGGCTACACCTTC.